The 20 T cell receptor beta chains in this list originate from one sample, sequenced in a study of read filtering for tumor transcriptome and immune sequencing (dated by TCRdb to about 2020). Instrument used: Illumina HiSeq 4000. TCR libraries were constructed from approximately 390 ng RNA using the Immunoverse kit, and molecular barcoded adaptors covering alpha/delta and beta/gamma chains were employed. TCRdb trimmed the raw reads at Q25, called clones with MiXCR and kept productive beta chains. Rows with a matching CDR3 protein are joined into one entry that keeps the most common DNA and genes. In this sample the table shows some 39,000 distinct CDR3 sequences, roughly 15% of which occur a single time. Roughly 18% of the sample is in the top ten clones. Sequencing was carried out using a population of CD138-negative cells sorted from bone marrow. This specimen's cell subset or site label, per the study, means: bone marrow mononuclear cells depleted of CD138+ plasma/myeloma cells by negative magnetic selection. The receptors shown here come from a donor aged 40 or over with multiple myeloma.

In its sample, this clonotype was seen a few times. A far larger clone is just one base off, so this is likely a read error. This chain links TRBV6-5 with TRBJ1-5; maybe TRBD1 (6 bases). Per germline, CDR1 MNHEY and CDR2 SVGAGI. This CDR3 contains 13 residues. V was pared by 11 bases and J by 3 bases, with 14 bases between. CDR3 nucleotide sequence: TGTGCCGGCGCCTACAGGGACAATCAGCCCCAGCATTTT. Its translation is CAGAYRDNQPQHF.

This clonotype was counted at least ten times. The V and J genes are TRBV5-6 and TRBJ1-5; no clear D. Between the trimmed V and J ends, which lost 2 bases and 4 bases, there was a span of 13 bases. CDR3 size: 15 residues. Germline CDR1 reads SGHDT; CDR2 reads YYEEEE. As DNA, the CDR3 is TGTGCCAGCAGCTTATACAGCCGGGAAAATCAGCCCCAGCATTTT. This encodes CASSLYSRENQPQHF.

There are a few counts of this clonotype. A much more abundant neighbour one base away suggests this may be a read error. V gene TRBV10-3 combines with J gene TRBJ1-5; D is uncertain. The CDR3 runs 12 residues. CDR1 is ENHRY and CDR2 is SYGVKD in the germline V gene. In nucleotides, the CDR3 is TGTGCCTTCAGCGATAGCAATCAGCCCCAGCATTTT. It yields the protein CAFSDSNQPQHF.

This clonotype was recorded a few times. Because it lacks the conserved phenylalanine or tryptophan at the end, this CDR3 is likely a read error. CDR3 nucleotide sequence: TGTGCCAGTAGTGGGGGAAGAGATCAGCCCCAGCATCTT. It is translated as CASSGGRDQPQHL. V and J are TRBV19 and TRBJ1-5; weak D call: TRBD1 (5 bases). Looked up from germline, CDR1 is LNHDA and CDR2 is SQIVND (reference sequence). V lost 5 bases and J lost 5, with 10 bases in between. The CDR3 runs to 13 residues.

There are many counts of this clonotype. The chain combines TRBV10-1 with TRBJ2-2; 8 bases agree with TRBD1. This CDR3 has 15 amino acids. V lost 5 bases, J lost 2 bases, and 4 bases stayed unmatched. CDR1 and CDR2 from the germline V gene are WNHNN and SYGVQD (reference sequence). The CDR3 DNA reads TGCGCCAGCAGTAACGGGACAGGCAACACCGGGGAGCTGTTTTTT. This translates into CASSNGTGNTGELFF.

On this clonotype: A far more abundant clone sits one base away, making this likely a read error. This sequence joins TRBV6-6 and TRBJ1-5; D remains ambiguous. This CDR3 spans 17 amino acids. V gave up 4 bases and J gave up 4 bases, with 20 bases separating them. Germline loops: CDR1 MNHNY, CDR2 SVGAGI (reference sequence). The DNA for the CDR3 is TGTGCCAGCAGTTCCCTCCACGGTGGAAGCGCGAATCAGCCCCAGCATTTT. This gives the protein CASSSLHGGSANQPQHF.

Comments on this clonotype: A junction end diverges from the germline sequence, so it may reflect a read error. The genes are TRBV4-1 and TRBJ1-3; D gene ambiguous. Per the germline V gene, CDR1 is MGHRA and CDR2 is YSYEKL. This CDR3 has 16 amino acids. Written as DNA, the CDR3 is TGCGCCAGCAGCCAAGGGTCCGACATGACTGGAAACATCATATATTTT. It codes for CASSQGSDMTGNIIYF.

Only a few counts were recorded for this clonotype. V is TRBV6-2 or TRBV6-3 and J is TRBJ2-3, with D tentatively TRBD1 (6 bases). With 4 bases removed from V and 2 bases from J, the gap between germline ends came to 16 bases. Per germline, CDR1 MNHEY and CDR2 SVGEGT. CDR3 length equals 16 residues. The CDR3 is CASSWDTFALTDTQYF. The CDR3 DNA is TGTGCCAGCAGTTGGGACACCTTCGCACTCACAGATACGCAGTATTTT.

This clonotype was counted many times. The chain joins TRBV20-1 to TRBJ1-2; 8 bases fit TRBD1. The CDR3 is 13 residues long. The V and J ends lost 3 bases and 6 bases, in that order; junction bases with no gene match: 6. The germline V gene encodes CDR1 DFQATT and CDR2 SNEGSKA (reference sequence). The CDR3: CSARGGTGDGYTF. In nucleotides, the CDR3 is TGCAGTGCTAGGGGCGGGACAGGAGATGGCTACACCTTC.

This clonotype was recorded at least ten times. CDR3 sequence reads: CASSQDRSSSYEQYF. The DNA for the CDR3 is TGCGCCAGCAGCCAAGACAGGTCGAGCTCCTACGAGCAGTACTTC. The V call is TRBV4-3, the J call TRBJ2-7; D ambiguous. CDR3 length: 15 amino acids. CDR1 and CDR2 from the germline V gene are LGHNA and YSLEER. V gave up 0 bases and J gave up 0 bases, with 9 bases separating them.

This clonotype has a count of ten or more. The chain's CDR3 is CASSLTAATNEKLFF. CDR3 sequence (DNA): TGTGCCAGCAGTCTGACAGCTGCAACTAATGAAAAACTGTTTTTT. J is TRBJ1-4 and V is TRBV28, with a possible D match to TRBD1 (5 bases). CDR3 length equals 15 residues. Germline lookup yields CDR1 MDHEN and CDR2 SYDVKM. Trimming stripped 5 bases from V and 0 bases from J, with 10 bases between.

This clonotype showed up many times. V and J are TRBV19 and TRBJ2-2, with D maybe TRBD1 (5 bases). The V end was cut by 3 bases, the J end by 1 base, with 6 bases between. The CDR3 is 14 amino acids. Looked up from germline, CDR1 is LNHDA and CDR2 is SQIVND (reference sequence). Here the CDR3 DNA reads TGTGCCAGTAGTATGCAGGGGAACACCGGGGAGCTGTTTTTT. This sequence encodes CASSMQGNTGELFF.

This clonotype was seen repeatedly, ten times or more. This sequence joins TRBV5-1 and TRBJ2-3; TRBD1 might be the D (6 bases). V lost 0 bases and J 2 bases, leaving 16 bases between the germline ends. Germline V gene sequence: CDR1 SGHRS, CDR2 YFSETQ. There are 17 residues in the CDR3. This CDR3 is CASSLAVVGGTTDTQYF. DNA of the CDR3: TGCGCCAGCAGCTTGGCCGTGGTAGGGGGAACCACAGATACGCAGTATTTT.

In this sample, this clonotype turned up many times. The chain links TRBV20-1 to TRBJ2-3; tentative D call: TRBD2 (6 bases). This CDR3 has 17 amino acids. In germline, CDR1 is DFQATT, CDR2 SNEGSKA (reference sequence). Trimming stripped 1 base from V and 1 base from J, with 18 bases between. CDR3 DNA sequence: TGCAGTGCTAGAGCACTGCCGGAGGGGTACGGCACAGATACGCAGTATTTT. Its translation is CSARALPEGYGTDTQYF.

On this clonotype itself: A clone one base away is much larger, so this may be a read error. V usage is TRBV5-6 and J usage is TRBJ1-1; D is undetermined. The CDR3 contains 12 residues. V was clipped by 4 bases and J by 7 bases, with 11 bases between them. From germline, CDR1 is SGHDT and CDR2 YYEEEE. The CDR3, as DNA: TGTGCCAGCAGCCCTACATTTGGTGAAGCTTTCTTT. Protein sequence: CASSPTFGEAFF.

The sample holds many counts of this clonotype. V usage is TRBV5-1 and J usage is TRBJ2-7; a weak D match, TRBD2 (6 bases). Looked up from germline, CDR1 is SGHRS and CDR2 is YFSETQ. The germline V and J ends were trimmed by 6 bases and 2 bases, with 12 bases remaining between them. The CDR3 runs to 13 residues. CDR3 sequence reads: CASTSGPTYEQYF. The CDR3 DNA reads TGCGCCAGCACCAGCGGGCCCACCTACGAGCAGTACTTC.

The rearrangement joins TRBV6-5 to TRBJ2-2; 12 positions agree with TRBD2. The CDR3 totals 19 residues. In germline, CDR1 is MNHEY, CDR2 SVGAGI. Trimming cost V 0 bases and J 5 bases; bases outside gene matches: 10. The CDR3 sequence is CASSYSSPSGGARTGELFF. The CDR3 DNA sequence: TGTGCCAGCAGTTACTCCAGCCCTAGCGGGGGGGCCAGGACCGGGGAGCTGTTTTTT.

V is TRBV5-1 and J is TRBJ1-1, with D possibly matching TRBD1 (5 bases). In germline, CDR1 is SGHRS, CDR2 YFSETQ. V was trimmed by 0 bases and J by 1 base, leaving 7 bases between them. The length of the CDR3 is 14 residues. The CDR3 reads CASSLERGNTEAFF. CDR3 nucleotides: TGCGCCAGCAGCTTGGAGAGGGGGAACACTGAAGCTTTCTTT.

Ten or more counts support this clonotype. V gene TRBV12-3 or TRBV12-4 combines with J gene TRBJ2-7; the D gene could be TRBD1 or TRBD2 (6 bases each). The CDR3 totals 16 residues. Trimming stripped 1 base from V and 1 base from J, with 14 bases between. CDR3 amino acids: CASSLGGGGLSYEQYF. The CDR3 region has the DNA TGTGCCAGCAGTTTAGGCGGAGGGGGGCTATCCTACGAGCAGTACTTC.

There are many counts of this clonotype. The gene calls are TRBV7-2 and TRBJ2-1; D is unresolved. CDR1 is SGHTA, CDR2 FQGNSA, per germline. The CDR3 is 12 residues long. V lost 5 bases and J 7 bases, leaving 9 bases between the germline ends. This CDR3 is CASSPGLNEQFF. Written as DNA, the CDR3 is TGTGCCAGCAGCCCCGGCCTAAATGAGCAGTTCTTC.